This T cell receptor (beta chain) was found in a study of beta chain features in type 1 diabetes. Staining for CD45RO/CCR7/CD25/CD127/CD95/CD27 allowed sorting of CD4+ naive, central memory, regulatory and stem cell-like memory cells. Each population that was sorted was more than 95% pure. Comments on this clone: Its antigen is as yet unknown. Since a much larger clone is just one base distant, this may be a read error.

Reverse transcription of all isolated RNA meant that expressed TCRB transcripts were sequenced. Assay used: immunoSEQ multiplex PCR; TCRdb lists only in-frame clones, some missing. The sample lists over 300,000 clones, roughly a tenth occurring once. The V gene lost 0 bases and the J gene lost 7 bases, with 5 bases spanning the gap. The germline CDR1 and CDR2 sequences are SGHDT and YYEEEE. The CDR3 spans 12 residues. Study-wide results and limits: In every one of the four CD4+ subsets, TCRB CDR3s were moderately but significantly shorter in Type 1 diabetes patients. Naive, central memory and Treg TCRB repertoires seemed to resemble each other more closely in patients than they did in healthy donors. Whether HLA type influences TCRB rearrangement remained unresolved here.

This chain connects TRBV5-6 to TRBJ2-1; D remains unclear. The source material was central memory CD4+ T cells from blood. The TCR originated in a man younger than 40 with type 1 diabetes. CDR3 in amino acids: CASSLDVNEQFF. CDR3 bases: TGTGCCAGCAGCTTGGACGTGAATGAGCAGTTCTTC.